Presented here are 13 T cell receptor beta chains from one specimen sequenced in a study of T-cell memory formation after mild COVID-19. TCRdb itself ran the 5' RACE reads through MiXCR, one entry per CDR3 protein. In the table there are about 210,000 distinct CDR3 sequences, about 10% of which are singletons. The sample was PBMCs or a T cell subset sorted from them (not recorded which). The source is a man younger than 35 who had mild COVID-19 (a few samples of this study predate the infection). Cell type and time point are not known.

This clonotype is a singleton in its sample. This sequence joins TRBV24-1 and TRBJ2-3; possible D gene TRBD1, 6 bases. Trimming shortened V by 4 bases and J by 6 bases, and 10 bases separated the two germline ends. Germline V gene lookup returns CDR1 KGHDR and CDR2 SFDVKD. The CDR3 spans 13 residues. As DNA, the CDR3 is TGTGCCACCAGTGACCCAGGGGCCGATACGCAGTATTTT. Its protein is CATSDPGADTQYF.

The rearrangement joins TRBV4-2 to TRBJ2-5; D is possibly TRBD2 (6 bases). V was cut by 2 bases and J by 4 bases, with 14 bases left in between. From germline, CDR1 is LGHNA and CDR2 YNFKEQ. This CDR3 has 15 residues. The CDR3 spells CASSQPRDSPETQYF. CDR3 nucleotides: TGTGCCAGCAGCCAACCCAGGGACTCTCCAGAGACCCAGTACTTC.

The rearrangement uses TRBV28 and TRBJ1-5; weak D call: TRBD1 (5 bases). CDR3 length: 12 residues. The germline V and J ends were trimmed by 4 bases and 8 bases, with 9 bases remaining between them. Per germline, CDR1 MDHEN and CDR2 SYDVKM. The CDR3 loop is CASSYGGEPQHF. The CDR3 coding sequence is TGTGCCAGCAGTTATGGGGGGGAGCCCCAGCATTTT.

V usage is TRBV5-4 and J usage is TRBJ2-5; 10 bases agree with TRBD2. This CDR3 is built from 14 residues. The J segment lost 5 bases and the V segment lost 6 bases, leaving 7 bases of the junction unmatched. Per the germline V gene, CDR1 is SGHNT and CDR2 is YYREEE (reference sequence). CDR3 sequence (DNA): TGTGCCAGCACCCTCGGGACTAGCGTCGAGACCCAGTACTTC. Amino acid sequence: CASTLGTSVETQYF.

This clonotype appeared many times. This chain joins TRBV7-9 and TRBJ2-1; tentative D call: TRBD2 (5 bases). The germline gives CDR1 SEHNR, CDR2 FQNEAQ (reference sequence). The CDR3 loop spans 16 amino acids. The V and J ends lost 6 bases and 5 bases respectively, with 20 bases between them. CDR3 amino acids: CASRSPTQRKDNEQFF. Here the CDR3 DNA reads TGTGCCAGCAGGTCGCCTACACAGCGGAAAGACAATGAGCAGTTCTTC. Based on the CDR3 plus reference TRBV7-9 and TRBJ2-1, the full variable domain is DTGVSQNPRHKITKRGQNVTFRCDPISEHNRLYWYRQTLGQGPEFLTYFQNEAQLEKSRLLSDRFSAERPKGSFSTLEIQRTEQGDSAMYLCASRSPTQRKDNEQFFGPGTRLTVL.

The genes are TRBV12-3 or TRBV12-4 and TRBJ1-3; TRBD1 aligns across 10 bases. Losses at the gene ends were 6 bases for V and 4 bases for J; bases not matched to a gene: 6. CDR3 length equals 15 residues. The CDR3 nucleotides read TGTGCCAGCAGATCTTCGACAGGGGGCGGAAACACCATATATTTT. Translating it yields CASRSSTGGGNTIYF.

The rearrangement uses TRBV12-3 or TRBV12-4 and TRBJ1-1; D is ambiguous. The V gene lost 7 bases and the J gene lost 4 bases, with 16 bases spanning the gap. This CDR3 region has 14 residues. The CDR3 bases are TGTGCCAGCACCGGGTCCGCAACGAGCACTGAAGCTTTCTTT. As protein: CASTGSATSTEAFF.

This clonotype was found a few times. This sequence joins TRBV20-1 and TRBJ2-3; 8 bases map to TRBD2. The CDR3 contains 13 residues. J lost 6 bases, V lost 7 bases, and 9 bases had no gene match. Germline-derived CDR1 and CDR2 are DFQATT and SNEGSKA (reference sequence). CDR3 protein: CSDRGGLYDTQYF. The CDR3 DNA reads TGCAGTGACCGGGGGGGCTTGTATGATACGCAGTATTTT.

The chain combines TRBV7-8 with TRBJ1-4, with 7 bases aligning to TRBD1. Germline-derived CDR1 and CDR2 are SGHVS and FQNEAQ. The V gene end was trimmed by 5 bases and the J gene end by 6 bases; junction bases not matched to a gene: 18. The CDR3 consists of 18 residues. In DNA form, the CDR3 reads TGTGCCAGCAGCCTGGGTCCGGGTTACGGGACAGCGTATGAAAAACTGTTTTTT. It specifies CASSLGPGYGTAYEKLFF. Combining the CDR3 with reference TRBV7-8 and TRBJ1-4 gives the whole variable domain GAGVSQSPRYKVAKRGQDVALRCDPISGHVSLFWYQQALGQGPEFLTYFQNEAQLDKSGLPSDRFFAERPEGSVSTLKIQRTQQEDSAVYLCASSLGPGYGTAYEKLFFGSGTQLSVL.

This clonotype came up a few times. This rearrangement joins TRBV5-6 to TRBJ1-5; D remains unclear. This CDR3 comprises 14 residues. Between the trimmed V and J ends, which lost 5 bases and 2 bases, there was a span of 11 bases. Germline CDR1 reads SGHDT; CDR2 reads YYEEEE. CDR3 DNA sequence: TGTGCCAGCAGTGAGGGAATTGGCAATCAGCCCCAGCATTTT. Its protein product is CASSEGIGNQPQHF.

As DNA, the CDR3 is TGTGCCAGCAGCTTGGCAGAAGGTCGGTATGGCTACACCTTC. This codes for CASSLAEGRYGYTF. The rearrangement joins TRBV5-4 to TRBJ1-2; the D is unclear. CDR3 length equals 14 residues. Germline CDR1 reads SGHNT; CDR2 reads YYREEE (reference sequence). With 0 bases removed from V and 5 bases from J, the gap between germline ends came to 11 bases.

This clonotype has a handful of counts. V usage is TRBV4-2 and J usage is TRBJ2-7; perhaps TRBD1 as D (6 bases). Germline V gene sequence: CDR1 LGHNA, CDR2 YNFKEQ. Trimming removed 1 base at V and 7 bases at J, with 14 bases between. The CDR3 length is 14 residues. As DNA, the CDR3 is TGTGCCAGCAGCCAAGGGTGGGGGCCCGGGGAGCAGTACGTC. Translating it yields CASSQGWGPGEQYV.

This clonotype was counted only a few times. This chain joins TRBV6-2 or TRBV6-3 and TRBJ2-2; TRBD1 matches 9 bases. This CDR3 has 16 residues. CDR1 and CDR2 from the germline V gene are MNHEY and SVGEGT. J gave up 5 bases and V 5 bases, and 9 bases lay outside the gene matches. CDR3 loop: CASSPHRGRDTGELFF. The CDR3 bases are TGTGCCAGCAGTCCCCACAGGGGGCGGGATACCGGGGAGCTGTTTTTT.